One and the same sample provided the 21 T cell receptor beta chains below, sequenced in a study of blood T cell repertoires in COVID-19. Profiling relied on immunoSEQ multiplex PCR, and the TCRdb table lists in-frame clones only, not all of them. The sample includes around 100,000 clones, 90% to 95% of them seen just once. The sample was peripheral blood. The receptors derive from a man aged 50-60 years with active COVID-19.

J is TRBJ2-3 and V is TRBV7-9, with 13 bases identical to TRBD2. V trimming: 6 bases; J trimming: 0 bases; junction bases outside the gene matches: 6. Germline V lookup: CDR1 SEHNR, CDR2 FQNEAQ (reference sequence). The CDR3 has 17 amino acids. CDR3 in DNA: TGTGCCAGCAGTACCGGGACTAGCGGGACAAGCACAGATACGCAGTATTTT. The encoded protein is CASSTGTSGTSTDTQYF.

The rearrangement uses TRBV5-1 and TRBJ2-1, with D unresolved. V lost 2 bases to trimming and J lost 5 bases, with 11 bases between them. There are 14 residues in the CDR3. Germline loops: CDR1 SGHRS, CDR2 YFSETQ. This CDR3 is CASSLAGRNNEQFF. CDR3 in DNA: TGCGCCAGCAGCTTAGCAGGTAGAAACAATGAGCAGTTCTTC.

This CDR3 is CASSQRRDRGETQYF. CDR3 sequence (DNA): TGTGCCAGTAGTCAAAGGCGGGACAGGGGGGAGACCCAGTACTTC. The V gene is TRBV19, the J gene TRBJ2-5, with 11 bases lining up with TRBD1. The ends lost 5 bases at V and 5 bases at J; junction bases unmatched: 7. The CDR3 is made up of 15 amino acids. CDR1 LNHDA and CDR2 SQIVND come from the germline V gene (reference sequence).

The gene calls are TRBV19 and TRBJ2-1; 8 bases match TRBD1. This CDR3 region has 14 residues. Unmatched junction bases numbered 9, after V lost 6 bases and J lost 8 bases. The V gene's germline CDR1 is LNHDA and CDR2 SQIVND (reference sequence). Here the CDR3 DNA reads TGTGCCAGTAGAATGGACAGGGAAGGCGATGAGCAGTTCTTC. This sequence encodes CASRMDREGDEQFF.

CDR3 residues: CASSVAGIYEQYV. DNA for the CDR3: TGTGCCAGCAGTGTCGCAGGGATATACGAGCAGTACGTC. The gene calls are TRBV2 and TRBJ2-7, with D perhaps matching TRBD1 (5 bases). V was clipped by 4 bases and J by 4 bases, with 11 bases between them. The germline V gene has CDR1 SNHLY and CDR2 FYNNEI. The CDR3 spans 13 residues.

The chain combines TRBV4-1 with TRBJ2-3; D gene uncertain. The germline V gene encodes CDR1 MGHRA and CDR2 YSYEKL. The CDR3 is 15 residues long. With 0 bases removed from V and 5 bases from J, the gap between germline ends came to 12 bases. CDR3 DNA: TGCGCCAGCAGCCAAGATTCAAGCCGAGGAGATACGCAGTATTTT. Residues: CASSQDSSRGDTQYF.

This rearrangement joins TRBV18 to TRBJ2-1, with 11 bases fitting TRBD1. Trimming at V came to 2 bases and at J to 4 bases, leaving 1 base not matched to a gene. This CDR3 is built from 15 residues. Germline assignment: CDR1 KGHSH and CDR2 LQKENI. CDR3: CASSPGQGAYNEQFF. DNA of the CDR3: TGTGCCAGCTCACCAGGACAGGGGGCGTACAATGAGCAGTTCTTC.

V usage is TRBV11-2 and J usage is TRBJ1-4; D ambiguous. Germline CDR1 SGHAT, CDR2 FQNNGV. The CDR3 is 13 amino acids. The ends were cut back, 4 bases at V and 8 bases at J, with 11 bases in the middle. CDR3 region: CASSSSFGEKLFF. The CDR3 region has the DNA TGTGCCAGCAGCTCGAGTTTCGGGGAAAAACTGTTTTTT.

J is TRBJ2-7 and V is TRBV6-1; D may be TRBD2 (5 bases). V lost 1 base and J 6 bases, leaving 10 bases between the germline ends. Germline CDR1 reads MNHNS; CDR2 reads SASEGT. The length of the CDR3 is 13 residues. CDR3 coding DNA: TGTGCCAGCAGTGAAGGATGGGGAGCCGAGCAGTACGTC. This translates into CASSEGWGAEQYV.

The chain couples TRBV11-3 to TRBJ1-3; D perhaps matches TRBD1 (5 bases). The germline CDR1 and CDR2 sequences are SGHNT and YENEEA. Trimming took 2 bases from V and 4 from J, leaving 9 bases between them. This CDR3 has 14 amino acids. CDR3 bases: TGTGCCAGCAGCTTAAGGGGAACCGGAAACACCATATATTTT. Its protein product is CASSLRGTGNTIYF.

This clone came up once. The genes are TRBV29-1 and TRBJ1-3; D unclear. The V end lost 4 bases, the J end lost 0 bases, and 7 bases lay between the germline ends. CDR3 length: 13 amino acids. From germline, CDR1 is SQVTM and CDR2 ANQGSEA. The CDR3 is CSVVGGSGNTIYF. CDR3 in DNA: TGCAGCGTTGTAGGCGGCTCTGGAAACACCATATATTTT.

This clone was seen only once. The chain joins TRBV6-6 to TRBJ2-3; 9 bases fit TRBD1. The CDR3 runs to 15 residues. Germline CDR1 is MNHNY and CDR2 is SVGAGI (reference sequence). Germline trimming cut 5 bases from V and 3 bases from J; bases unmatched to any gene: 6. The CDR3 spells CASSPGTGQTDTQYF. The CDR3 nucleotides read TGTGCCAGCAGTCCCGGGACAGGGCAGACAGATACGCAGTATTTT.

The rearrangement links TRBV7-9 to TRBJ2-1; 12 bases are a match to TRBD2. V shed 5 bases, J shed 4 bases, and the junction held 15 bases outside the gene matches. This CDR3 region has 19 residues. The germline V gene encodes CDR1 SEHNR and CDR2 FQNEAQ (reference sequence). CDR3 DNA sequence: TGTGCCAGCAGCCGATCGGGACTAGCGGGCCTGGAGATTTACAATGAGCAGTTCTTC. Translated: CASSRSGLAGLEIYNEQFF.

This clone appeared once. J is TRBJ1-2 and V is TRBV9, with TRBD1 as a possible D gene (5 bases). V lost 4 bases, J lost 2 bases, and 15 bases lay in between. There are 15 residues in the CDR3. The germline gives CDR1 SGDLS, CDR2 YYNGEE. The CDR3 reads CASSPLAGGNYGYTF. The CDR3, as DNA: TGTGCCAGCAGCCCCCTCGCGGGGGGGAACTATGGCTACACCTTC.

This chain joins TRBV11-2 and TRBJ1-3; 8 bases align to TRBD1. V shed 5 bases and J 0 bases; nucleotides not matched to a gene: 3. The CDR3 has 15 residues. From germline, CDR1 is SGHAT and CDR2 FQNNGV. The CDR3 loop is CASSAQGASGNTIYF. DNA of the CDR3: TGTGCCAGCAGCGCCCAGGGGGCCTCTGGAAACACCATATATTTT.

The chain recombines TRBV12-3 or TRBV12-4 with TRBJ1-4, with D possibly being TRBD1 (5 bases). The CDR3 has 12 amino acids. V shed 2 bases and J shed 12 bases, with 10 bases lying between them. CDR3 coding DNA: TGTGCCAGCAGTTTAATCGGACAAGAACTGTTTTTT. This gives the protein CASSLIGQELFF.

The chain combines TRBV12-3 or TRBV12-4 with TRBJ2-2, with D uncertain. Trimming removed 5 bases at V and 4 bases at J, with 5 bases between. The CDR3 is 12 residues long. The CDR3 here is CASSPGTGELFF. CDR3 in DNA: TGTGCCAGCAGTCCCGGCACCGGGGAGCTGTTTTTT.

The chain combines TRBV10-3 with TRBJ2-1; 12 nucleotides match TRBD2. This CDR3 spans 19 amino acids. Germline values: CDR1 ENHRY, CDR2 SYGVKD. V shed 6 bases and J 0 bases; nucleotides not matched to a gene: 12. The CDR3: CAISPGLAGPQSSYNEQFF. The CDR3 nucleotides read TGTGCCATCAGCCCGGGACTAGCGGGCCCTCAGAGCTCCTACAATGAGCAGTTCTTC.

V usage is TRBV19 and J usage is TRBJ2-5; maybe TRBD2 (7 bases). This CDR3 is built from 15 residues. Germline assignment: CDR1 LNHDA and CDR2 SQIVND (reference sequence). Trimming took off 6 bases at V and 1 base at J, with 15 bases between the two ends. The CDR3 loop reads CASRGTRGVQETQYF. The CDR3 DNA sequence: TGTGCCAGTAGGGGGACACGGGGGGTCCAAGAGACCCAGTACTTC.

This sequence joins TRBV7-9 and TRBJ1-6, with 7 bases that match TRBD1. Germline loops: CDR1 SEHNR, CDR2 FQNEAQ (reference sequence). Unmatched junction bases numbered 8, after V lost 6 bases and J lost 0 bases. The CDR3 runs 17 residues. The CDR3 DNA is TGTGCCAGCAGTTCGGACAGGCCGGGCTCCTATAATTCACCCCTCCACTTT. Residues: CASSSDRPGSYNSPLHF.

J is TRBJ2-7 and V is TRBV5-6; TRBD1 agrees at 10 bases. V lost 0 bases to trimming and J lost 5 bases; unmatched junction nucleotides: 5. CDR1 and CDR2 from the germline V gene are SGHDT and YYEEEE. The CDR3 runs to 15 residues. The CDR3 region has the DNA TGTGCCAGCAGCTTGGTGGGACAGGGGTTTAACGAGCAGTACTTC. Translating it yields CASSLVGQGFNEQYF.